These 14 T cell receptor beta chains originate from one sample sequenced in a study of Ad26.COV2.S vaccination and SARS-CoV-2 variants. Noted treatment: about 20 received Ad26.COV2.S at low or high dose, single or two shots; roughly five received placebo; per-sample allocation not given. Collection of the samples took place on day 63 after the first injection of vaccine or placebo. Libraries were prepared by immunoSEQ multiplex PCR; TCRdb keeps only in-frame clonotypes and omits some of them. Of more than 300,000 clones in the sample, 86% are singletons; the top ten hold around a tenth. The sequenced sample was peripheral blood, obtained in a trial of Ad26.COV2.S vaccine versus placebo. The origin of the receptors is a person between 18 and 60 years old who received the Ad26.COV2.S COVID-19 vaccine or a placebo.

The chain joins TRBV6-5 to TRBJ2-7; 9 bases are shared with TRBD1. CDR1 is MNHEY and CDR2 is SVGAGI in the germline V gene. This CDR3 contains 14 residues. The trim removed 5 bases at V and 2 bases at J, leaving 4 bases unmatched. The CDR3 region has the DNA TGTGCCAGCAGTACTGACAGGGGGGCCTACGAGCAGTACTTC. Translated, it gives CASSTDRGAYEQYF.

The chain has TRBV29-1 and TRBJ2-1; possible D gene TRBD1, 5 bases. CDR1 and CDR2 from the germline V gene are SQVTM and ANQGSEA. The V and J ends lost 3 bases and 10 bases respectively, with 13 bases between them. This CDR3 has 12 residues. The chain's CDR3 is CSVEAQGREQFF. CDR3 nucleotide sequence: TGCAGCGTTGAGGCCCAGGGCCGGGAGCAGTTCTTC.

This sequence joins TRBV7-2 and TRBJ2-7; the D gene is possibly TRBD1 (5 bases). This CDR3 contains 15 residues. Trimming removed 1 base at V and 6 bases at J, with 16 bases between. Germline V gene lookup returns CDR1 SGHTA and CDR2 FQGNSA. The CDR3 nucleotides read TGTGCCAGCAGCTTAGTTATAGGGCAGGGTCGCGAGCAGTACTTC. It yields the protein CASSLVIGQGREQYF.

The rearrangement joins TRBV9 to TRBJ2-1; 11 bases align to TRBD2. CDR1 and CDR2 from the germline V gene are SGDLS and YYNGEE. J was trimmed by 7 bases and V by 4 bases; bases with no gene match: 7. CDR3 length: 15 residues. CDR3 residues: CASSPSGRPGNEQFF. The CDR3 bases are TGTGCCAGCAGCCCTAGCGGGAGGCCGGGGAATGAGCAGTTCTTC.

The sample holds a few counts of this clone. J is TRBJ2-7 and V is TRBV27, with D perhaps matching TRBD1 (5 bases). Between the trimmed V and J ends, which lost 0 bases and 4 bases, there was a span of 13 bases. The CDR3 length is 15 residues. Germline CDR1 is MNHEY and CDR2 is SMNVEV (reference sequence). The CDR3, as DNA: TGTGCCAGCAGTTTATCCCCAGGGCTCGGGTACGAGCAGTACTTC. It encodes CASSLSPGLGYEQYF.

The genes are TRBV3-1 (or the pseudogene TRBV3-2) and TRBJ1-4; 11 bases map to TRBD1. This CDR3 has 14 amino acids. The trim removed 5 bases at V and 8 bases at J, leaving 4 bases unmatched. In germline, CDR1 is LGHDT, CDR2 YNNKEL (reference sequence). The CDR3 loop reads CASSSGTGGEKLFF. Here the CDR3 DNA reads TGTGCCAGCAGCTCCGGGACAGGGGGGGAAAAACTGTTTTTT.

CDR3 nucleotide sequence: TGCGCCAGCAGCCAAGATATGGCGCAAAGACTGTTTTTT. Protein product: CASSQDMAQRLFF. The rearrangement joins TRBV4-3 to TRBJ1-4; D gene uncertain. The V end was cut by 0 bases, the J end by 13 bases, with 12 bases between. This CDR3 is 13 amino acids long. CDR1 is LGHNA and CDR2 is YSLEER in the germline V gene.

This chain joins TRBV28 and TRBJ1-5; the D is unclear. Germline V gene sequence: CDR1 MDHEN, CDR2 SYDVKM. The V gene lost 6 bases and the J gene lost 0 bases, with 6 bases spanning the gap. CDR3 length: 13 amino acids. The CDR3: CASRKYSNQPQHF. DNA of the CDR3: TGTGCCAGCAGAAAATATAGCAATCAGCCCCAGCATTTT.

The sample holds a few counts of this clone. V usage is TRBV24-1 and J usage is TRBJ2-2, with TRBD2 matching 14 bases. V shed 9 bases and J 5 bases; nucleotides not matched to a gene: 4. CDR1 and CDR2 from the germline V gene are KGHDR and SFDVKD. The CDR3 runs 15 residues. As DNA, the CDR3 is TGTGCCACCGGACTAGCGGGGGGTGGAACCGGGGAGCTGTTTTTT. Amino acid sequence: CATGLAGGGTGELFF.

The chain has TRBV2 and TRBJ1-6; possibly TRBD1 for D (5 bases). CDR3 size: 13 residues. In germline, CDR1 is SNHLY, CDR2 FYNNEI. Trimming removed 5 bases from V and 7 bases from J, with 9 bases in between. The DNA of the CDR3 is TGTGCCAGCAGTCCCCGGACAAATTCACCCCTCCACTTT. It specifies CASSPRTNSPLHF.

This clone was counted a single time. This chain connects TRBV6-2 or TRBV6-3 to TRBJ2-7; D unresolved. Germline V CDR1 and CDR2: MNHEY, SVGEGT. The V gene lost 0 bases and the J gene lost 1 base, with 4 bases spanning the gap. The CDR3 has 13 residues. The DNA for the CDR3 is TGTGCCAGCAGTTACTCGGATTCCTACGAGCAGTACTTC. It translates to CASSYSDSYEQYF.

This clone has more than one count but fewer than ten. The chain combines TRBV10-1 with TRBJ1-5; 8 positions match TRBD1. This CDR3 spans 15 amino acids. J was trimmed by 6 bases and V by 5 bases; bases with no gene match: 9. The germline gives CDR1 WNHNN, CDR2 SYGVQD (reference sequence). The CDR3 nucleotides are TGCGCCAGCAGTTCTGACAGGGGAGCCGGTCAGCCCCAGCATTTT. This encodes CASSSDRGAGQPQHF.

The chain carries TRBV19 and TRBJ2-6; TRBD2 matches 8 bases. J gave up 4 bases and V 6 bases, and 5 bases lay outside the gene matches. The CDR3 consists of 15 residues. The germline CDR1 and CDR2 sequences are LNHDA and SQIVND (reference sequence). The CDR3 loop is CASSGGGPGANVLTF. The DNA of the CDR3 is TGTGCCAGTAGCGGCGGGGGGCCCGGGGCCAACGTCCTGACTTTC.

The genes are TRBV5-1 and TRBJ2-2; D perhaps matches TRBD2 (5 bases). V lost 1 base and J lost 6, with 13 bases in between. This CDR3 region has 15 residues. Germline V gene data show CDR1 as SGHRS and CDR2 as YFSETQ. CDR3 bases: TGCGCCAGCAGCTTGAGGCCTGGCGGGCCCGGGGAGCTGTTTTTT. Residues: CASSLRPGGPGELFF.